This is a list of T cell receptor beta chains from one sample in a study of CD8 T cells in Susac syndrome. In TCRdb, the immunoSEQ multiplex PCR reads were re-called with MiXCR into one record per CDR3 protein. The sample records around 130,000 distinct CDR3 sequences, approximately 79% being singletons. Sequenced material: CD8+ T cells from PBMCs. The receptors come from a human donor with multiple sclerosis. Both conserved end residues are part of each CDR3. Each record gives: J gene, D gene, V gene, clone size, CDR3 protein, CDR3 DNA. D genes are given only for firm matches. Clone size is given for some rows only: seen once, a few or many times, or a class if the clone is expanded.

J gene: TRBJ2-7
D gene: TRBD2
V gene: TRBV5-1
clone size: -
CDR3 protein: CASSLGLETSYEQYF
CDR3 DNA: TGCGCCAGCAGCTTAGGACTAGAAACCTCCTACGAGCAGTACTTC

J gene: TRBJ1-6
D gene: TRBD1
V gene: TRBV7-9
clone size: -
CDR3 protein: CASSLAGRGRLSPLHF
CDR3 DNA: TGTGCCAGCAGCTTAGCCGGCAGGGGGCGTTTGTCACCCCTCCACTTT

J gene: TRBJ2-7
D gene: -
V gene: TRBV29-1
clone size: once
CDR3 protein: CSVGGSLYEQYF
CDR3 DNA: TGCAGCGTTGGGGGCAGCCTCTACGAGCAGTACTTC

J gene: TRBJ2-1
D gene: TRBD2
V gene: TRBV9
clone size: -
CDR3 protein: CASSVDPSGASSYNEQFF
CDR3 DNA: TGTGCCAGCAGCGTAGATCCTAGCGGGGCAAGCTCCTACAATGAGCAGTTCTTC

J gene: TRBJ1-5
D gene: TRBD1
V gene: TRBV6-5
clone size: -
CDR3 protein: CASRQGNSNQPQHF
CDR3 DNA: TGTGCCAGCAGACAGGGGAATAGCAATCAGCCCCAGCATTTT

J gene: TRBJ2-6
D gene: TRBD1
V gene: TRBV12-3/TRBV12-4
clone size: -
CDR3 protein: CASSFTRTGVLSGANVLTF
CDR3 DNA: TGTGCCAGCAGTTTTACTCGGACAGGGGTACTCTCTGGGGCCAACGTCCTGACTTTC

J gene: TRBJ1-5
D gene: -
V gene: TRBV5-6
clone size: -
CDR3 protein: CASSLRRNRDQPQHF
CDR3 DNA: TGTGCCAGCAGCTTGCGCCGGAACAGGGATCAGCCCCAGCATTTT

J gene: TRBJ1-5
D gene: -
V gene: TRBV6-5
clone size: -
CDR3 protein: CATSSATEGNQPQHF
CDR3 DNA: TGTGCCACCAGTTCTGCAACAGAAGGCAATCAGCCCCAGCATTTT

J gene: TRBJ1-2
D gene: TRBD1
V gene: TRBV6-5
clone size: -
CDR3 protein: CASSFGQGAGYGYTF
CDR3 DNA: TGTGCCAGCAGTTTCGGCCAGGGGGCTGGCTATGGCTACACCTTC

J gene: TRBJ2-3
D gene: -
V gene: TRBV7-6
clone size: -
CDR3 protein: CASSLSGGPAQYF
CDR3 DNA: TGTGCCAGCAGCTTATCCGGGGGGCCAGCGCAGTATTTT

J gene: TRBJ2-6
D gene: -
V gene: TRBV2
clone size: -
CDR3 protein: CASSLDGGGANVLTF
CDR3 DNA: TGTGCCAGCAGTCTGGACGGCGGTGGGGCCAACGTCCTGACTTTC

J gene: TRBJ1-2
D gene: -
V gene: TRBV5-5
clone size: -
CDR3 protein: CASSLSAGVTYGYTF
CDR3 DNA: TGTGCCAGCAGCTTGTCAGCAGGGGTTACCTATGGCTACACCTTC

J gene: TRBJ1-5
D gene: -
V gene: TRBV3-1
clone size: -
CDR3 protein: CASSQHYSNQPQHF
CDR3 DNA: TGTGCCAGCAGCCAACACTATAGCAATCAGCCCCAGCATTTT

J gene: TRBJ1-2
D gene: TRBD1
V gene: TRBV5-1
clone size: -
CDR3 protein: CASSGTTGEGSYGYTF
CDR3 DNA: TGCGCCAGCAGCGGTACGACAGGGGAAGGGAGCTATGGCTACACCTTC

J gene: TRBJ1-1
D gene: -
V gene: TRBV9
clone size: -
CDR3 protein: CASSGPLGASTEAFF
CDR3 DNA: TGTGCCAGCAGCGGCCCTCTAGGGGCTAGCACTGAAGCTTTCTTT

J gene: TRBJ1-2
D gene: -
V gene: TRBV29-1
clone size: -
CDR3 protein: CSVEDKTAYGYTF
CDR3 DNA: TGCAGCGTTGAAGACAAGACAGCCTATGGCTACACCTTC

J gene: TRBJ2-1
D gene: TRBD2
V gene: TRBV12-3/TRBV12-4
clone size: -
CDR3 protein: CASKSGNYNEQFF
CDR3 DNA: TGTGCCAGCAAAAGCGGGAACTACAATGAGCAGTTCTTC

J gene: TRBJ2-1
D gene: -
V gene: TRBV12-5
clone size: -
CDR3 protein: CASGLSYNEQFF
CDR3 DNA: TGTGCTAGTGGTTTGTCGTACAATGAGCAGTTCTTC

J gene: TRBJ2-2
D gene: -
V gene: TRBV28
clone size: -
CDR3 protein: CASSPLFGTGELFF
CDR3 DNA: TGTGCCAGCAGCCCCCTGTTTGGCACCGGGGAGCTGTTTTTT

J gene: TRBJ1-4
D gene: -
V gene: TRBV7-8
clone size: -
CDR3 protein: CASSLGLGLEKLFF
CDR3 DNA: TGTGCCAGCAGCTTAGGACTGGGCCTTGAAAAACTGTTTTTT

J gene: TRBJ2-2
D gene: -
V gene: TRBV7-3
clone size: few
CDR3 protein: CASNSGVGGELFF
CDR3 DNA: TGTGCCAGTAACTCAGGGGTTGGCGGGGAGCTGTTTTTT

J gene: TRBJ2-5
D gene: -
V gene: TRBV5-5
clone size: -
CDR3 protein: CASSSGEFLQETQYF
CDR3 DNA: TGTGCCAGCAGCTCCGGAGAGTTTCTCCAAGAGACCCAGTACTTC

J gene: TRBJ2-1
D gene: TRBD1
V gene: TRBV27
clone size: -
CDR3 protein: CASSHRGRNEQFF
CDR3 DNA: TGTGCCAGCAGTCACAGGGGTCGGAATGAGCAGTTCTTC

J gene: TRBJ1-5
D gene: -
V gene: TRBV4-3
clone size: few
CDR3 protein: CASSQEWLTANQPQHF
CDR3 DNA: TGCGCCAGCAGCCAAGAATGGCTGACCGCCAATCAGCCCCAGCATTTT

J gene: TRBJ1-6
D gene: -
V gene: TRBV12-3/TRBV12-4
clone size: once
CDR3 protein: CASSFTRESSPLHF
CDR3 DNA: TGTGCCAGCAGTTTCACCAGGGAAAGTTCACCCCTCCACTTT

J gene: TRBJ2-1
D gene: TRBD2
V gene: TRBV7-9
clone size: -
CDR3 protein: CASSKAGTKGLAFRGEQFF
CDR3 DNA: TGTGCCAGCAGCAAAGCCGGGACTAAGGGACTAGCCTTTAGGGGTGAGCAGTTCTTC

J gene: TRBJ2-1
D gene: -
V gene: TRBV19
clone size: -
CDR3 protein: CASSTSGSDYNEQFF
CDR3 DNA: TGTGCCAGTAGTACCTCCGGGTCTGACTACAATGAGCAGTTCTTC

J gene: TRBJ2-2
D gene: TRBD2
V gene: TRBV19
clone size: -
CDR3 protein: CASSINSGVGELFF
CDR3 DNA: TGTGCCAGTAGTATAAATAGCGGGGTAGGGGAGCTGTTTTTT

J gene: TRBJ1-1
D gene: -
V gene: TRBV19
clone size: -
CDR3 protein: CASRDRAPTEAFF
CDR3 DNA: TGTGCCAGTAGAGACCGTGCGCCCACTGAAGCTTTCTTT

J gene: TRBJ1-1
D gene: -
V gene: TRBV6-5
clone size: -
CDR3 protein: CASSYPGGTEAFF
CDR3 DNA: TGTGCCAGCAGTTACCCCGGAGGCACTGAAGCTTTCTTT

J gene: TRBJ1-1
D gene: -
V gene: TRBV12-3/TRBV12-4
clone size: -
CDR3 protein: CASSRGSLNTEAFF
CDR3 DNA: TGTGCCAGCAGTCGGGGGTCCCTGAACACTGAAGCTTTCTTT

J gene: TRBJ2-1
D gene: TRBD2
V gene: TRBV19
clone size: -
CDR3 protein: CASSMTSPNEQFF
CDR3 DNA: TGTGCCAGTAGTATGACTAGCCCCAATGAGCAGTTCTTC

J gene: TRBJ2-2
D gene: -
V gene: TRBV5-5
clone size: few
CDR3 protein: CASSPSGSRILIANTGELFF
CDR3 DNA: TGTGCCAGCAGCCCCTCAGGTAGCCGAATCCTCATCGCGAACACCGGGGAGCTGTTTTTT

J gene: TRBJ2-2
D gene: -
V gene: TRBV19
clone size: -
CDR3 protein: CASSMGAGELFF
CDR3 DNA: TGTGCCAGTAGTATGGGGGCCGGGGAGCTGTTTTTT

J gene: TRBJ2-1
D gene: TRBD2
V gene: TRBV6-2/TRBV6-3
clone size: -
CDR3 protein: CASSPGTSGTQSSYNEQFF
CDR3 DNA: TGTGCCAGCAGTCCCGGGACTAGCGGAACACAGAGCTCCTACAATGAGCAGTTCTTC

J gene: TRBJ1-1
D gene: -
V gene: TRBV4-1
clone size: -
CDR3 protein: CASSQVQGRRVAEAFF
CDR3 DNA: TGTGCCAGCAGCCAGGTCCAGGGGCGGCGAGTGGCTGAAGCTTTCTTT

J gene: TRBJ1-2
D gene: -
V gene: TRBV12-3/TRBV12-4
clone size: -
CDR3 protein: CASYRVEGPYGYTF
CDR3 DNA: TGTGCCAGCTACAGGGTAGAAGGTCCCTATGGCTACACCTTC

J gene: TRBJ1-4
D gene: TRBD1
V gene: TRBV20-1
clone size: once
CDR3 protein: CSARTDRDIEKLFF
CDR3 DNA: TGCAGTGCTAGAACGGACAGGGATATTGAAAAACTGTTTTTT

J gene: TRBJ2-7
D gene: -
V gene: TRBV2
clone size: few
CDR3 protein: CASSFLRDGSYEQYF
CDR3 DNA: TGTGCCAGCAGTTTCCTCCGGGACGGGTCCTACGAGCAGTACTTC

J gene: TRBJ2-7
D gene: -
V gene: TRBV7-6
clone size: few
CDR3 protein: CASSLGVNYEQYF
CDR3 DNA: TGTGCCAGCAGCTTAGGGGTGAACTACGAGCAGTACTTC

J gene: TRBJ2-6
D gene: -
V gene: TRBV5-5
clone size: once
CDR3 protein: CASSLEEAGLFSGANVLTF
CDR3 DNA: TGTGCCAGCAGCTTGGAAGAGGCAGGTTTATTCTCTGGGGCCAACGTCCTGACTTTC

J gene: TRBJ1-1
D gene: -
V gene: TRBV18
clone size: -
CDR3 protein: CASSPPKGLGNTEAFF
CDR3 DNA: TGTGCCAGCTCACCACCGAAGGGTCTGGGGAACACTGAAGCTTTCTTT

J gene: TRBJ2-1
D gene: -
V gene: TRBV7-9
clone size: -
CDR3 protein: CASSSIRDYSYNEQFF
CDR3 DNA: TGTGCCAGCAGCAGTATCCGGGATTATTCCTACAATGAGCAGTTCTTC

J gene: TRBJ1-2
D gene: -
V gene: TRBV9
clone size: -
CDR3 protein: CASTTNERRYGYTF
CDR3 DNA: TGTGCCAGCACCACAAATGAACGCCGGTATGGCTACACCTTC

J gene: TRBJ1-2
D gene: -
V gene: TRBV7-8
clone size: -
CDR3 protein: CASSLTNYGYTF
CDR3 DNA: TGTGCCAGCAGCCTTACTAACTATGGCTACACCTTC

J gene: TRBJ2-3
D gene: TRBD2
V gene: TRBV29-1
clone size: -
CDR3 protein: CSAPRAGGSADTQYF
CDR3 DNA: TGCAGCGCTCCTCGAGCGGGGGGGAGCGCAGATACGCAGTATTTT

J gene: TRBJ1-1
D gene: -
V gene: TRBV6-2/TRBV6-3
clone size: few
CDR3 protein: CASSYGQRFEAFF
CDR3 DNA: TGTGCCAGCAGTTACGGGCAGCGGTTTGAAGCTTTCTTT

J gene: TRBJ1-2
D gene: TRBD1
V gene: TRBV4-1
clone size: -
CDR3 protein: CASSQTTGAIYGYTF
CDR3 DNA: TGCGCCAGCAGCCAAACGACAGGGGCGATTTATGGCTACACCTTT

J gene: TRBJ2-3
D gene: -
V gene: TRBV27
clone size: -
CDR3 protein: CASSLSLSVDTQYF
CDR3 DNA: TGTGCCAGCAGTTTATCGCTGTCCGTAGATACGCAGTATTTT

J gene: TRBJ2-1
D gene: TRBD2
V gene: TRBV6-2/TRBV6-3
clone size: -
CDR3 protein: CASSYESSGRVSYNEQFF
CDR3 DNA: TGTGCCAGCAGTTACGAATCTAGCGGGAGGGTCTCCTACAATGAGCAGTTCTTC

J gene: TRBJ1-2
D gene: -
V gene: TRBV6-2/TRBV6-3
clone size: -
CDR3 protein: CASSYARNYGYTF
CDR3 DNA: TGTGCCAGCAGTTACGCCCGTAACTATGGCTACACCTTC

J gene: TRBJ1-2
D gene: -
V gene: TRBV19
clone size: -
CDR3 protein: CASSPGFNYGYTF
CDR3 DNA: TGTGCCAGCAGTCCAGGTTTTAACTATGGCTACACCTTC